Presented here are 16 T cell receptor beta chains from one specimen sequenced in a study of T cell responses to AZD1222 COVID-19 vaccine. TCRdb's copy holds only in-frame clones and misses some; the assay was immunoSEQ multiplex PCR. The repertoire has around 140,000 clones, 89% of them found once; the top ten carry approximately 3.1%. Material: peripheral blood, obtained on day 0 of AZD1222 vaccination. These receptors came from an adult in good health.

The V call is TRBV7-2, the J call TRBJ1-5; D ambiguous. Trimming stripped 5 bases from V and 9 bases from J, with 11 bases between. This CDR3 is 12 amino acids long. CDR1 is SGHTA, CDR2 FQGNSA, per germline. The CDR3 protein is CASSPPFAPQHF. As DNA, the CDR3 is TGTGCCAGCAGCCCTCCATTTGCGCCCCAGCATTTT.

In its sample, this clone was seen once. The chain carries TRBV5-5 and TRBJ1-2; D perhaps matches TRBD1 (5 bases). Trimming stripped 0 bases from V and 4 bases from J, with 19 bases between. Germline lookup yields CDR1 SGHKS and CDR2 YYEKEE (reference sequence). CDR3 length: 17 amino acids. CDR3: CASSLAPTGGSLYGYTF. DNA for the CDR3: TGTGCCAGCAGCTTGGCGCCAACAGGTGGTTCCCTCTATGGCTACACCTTC.

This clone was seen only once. Written as DNA, the CDR3 is TGTGCCAGCAGCTGGACCCCTCCGGGAGATACGCAGTATTTT. Its protein product is CASSWTPPGDTQYF. The gene calls are TRBV7-2 and TRBJ2-3, with unresolved D. This CDR3 has 14 amino acids. The V end was cut by 4 bases, the J end by 5 bases, with 13 bases between. Germline CDR1 and CDR2: SGHTA and FQGNSA. The full variable domain, rest sourced from reference TRBV7-2 and TRBJ2-3, is GAGVSQSPSNKVTEKGKDVELRCDPISGHTALYWYRQSLGQGLEFLIYFQGNSAPDKSGLPSDRFSAERTGGSVSTLTIQRTQQEDSAVYLCASSWTPPGDTQYFGPGTRLTVL.

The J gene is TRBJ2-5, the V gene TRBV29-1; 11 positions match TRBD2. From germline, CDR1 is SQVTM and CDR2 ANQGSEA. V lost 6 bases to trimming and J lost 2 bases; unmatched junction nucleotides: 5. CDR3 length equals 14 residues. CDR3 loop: CSVEGLAVQETQYF. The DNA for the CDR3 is TGCAGCGTGGAGGGACTAGCGGTACAAGAGACCCAGTACTTC.

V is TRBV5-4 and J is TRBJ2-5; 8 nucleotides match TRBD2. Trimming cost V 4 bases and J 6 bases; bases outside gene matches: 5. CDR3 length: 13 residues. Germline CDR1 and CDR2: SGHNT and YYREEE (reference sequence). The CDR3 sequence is CASSIREGKTQYF. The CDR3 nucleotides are TGTGCCAGCAGCATACGGGAGGGCAAGACCCAGTACTTC.

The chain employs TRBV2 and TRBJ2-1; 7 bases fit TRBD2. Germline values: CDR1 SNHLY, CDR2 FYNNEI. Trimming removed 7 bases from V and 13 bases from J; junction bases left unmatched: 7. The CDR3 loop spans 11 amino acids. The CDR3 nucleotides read TGTGCCAGCATGGATCGGGACTACCAGTTCTTC. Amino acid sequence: CASMDRDYQFF.

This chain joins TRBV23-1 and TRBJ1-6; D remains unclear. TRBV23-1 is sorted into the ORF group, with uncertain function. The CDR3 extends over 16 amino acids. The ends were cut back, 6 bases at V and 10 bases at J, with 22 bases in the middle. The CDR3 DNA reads TGCGCCAGCAGGAGCGGATGGGGATTCCGTGGCTCACCCCTCCACTTT. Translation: CASRSGWGFRGSPLHF.

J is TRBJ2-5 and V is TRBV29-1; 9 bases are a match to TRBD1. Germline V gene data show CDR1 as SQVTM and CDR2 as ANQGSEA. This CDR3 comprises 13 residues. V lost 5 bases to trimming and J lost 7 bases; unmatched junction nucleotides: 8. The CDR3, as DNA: TGCAGCGTTCTTACAGGGGGCCGAGGGACCCAGTACTTC. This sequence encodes CSVLTGGRGTQYF.

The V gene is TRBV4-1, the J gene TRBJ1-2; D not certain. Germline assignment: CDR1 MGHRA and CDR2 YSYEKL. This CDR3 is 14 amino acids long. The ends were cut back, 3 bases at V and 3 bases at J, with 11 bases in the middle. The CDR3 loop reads CASSQAGLYYGYTF. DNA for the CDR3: TGCGCCAGCAGCCAGGCGGGATTATACTATGGCTACACCTTC.

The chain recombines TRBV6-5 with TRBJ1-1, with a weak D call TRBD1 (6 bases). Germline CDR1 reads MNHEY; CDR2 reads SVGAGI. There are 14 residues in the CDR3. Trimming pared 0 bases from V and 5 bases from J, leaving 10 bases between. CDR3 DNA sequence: TGTGCCAGCAGTTACTCCCACAGGGAGACTGAAGCTTTCTTT. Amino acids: CASSYSHRETEAFF.

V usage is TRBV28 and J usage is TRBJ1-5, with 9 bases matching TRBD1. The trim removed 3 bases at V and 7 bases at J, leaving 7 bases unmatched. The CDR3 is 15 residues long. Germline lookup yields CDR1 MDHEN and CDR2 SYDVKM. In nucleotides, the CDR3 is TGTGCCAGCAGTTTTTACAGGGGGCTGGAGCAGCCCCAGCATTTT. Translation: CASSFYRGLEQPQHF.

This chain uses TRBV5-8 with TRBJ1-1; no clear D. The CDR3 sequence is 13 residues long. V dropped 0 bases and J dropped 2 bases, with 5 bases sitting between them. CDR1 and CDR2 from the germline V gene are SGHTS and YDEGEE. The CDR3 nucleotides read TGTGCCAGCAGCTTGGACAGAAACACTGAAGCTTTCTTT. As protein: CASSLDRNTEAFF.

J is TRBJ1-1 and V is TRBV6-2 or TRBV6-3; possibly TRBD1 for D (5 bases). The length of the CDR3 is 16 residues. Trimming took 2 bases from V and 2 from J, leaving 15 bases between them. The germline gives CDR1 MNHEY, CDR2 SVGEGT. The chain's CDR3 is CASSYLRRQGNTEAFF. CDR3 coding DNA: TGTGCCAGCAGTTACCTACGACGGCAGGGAAACACTGAAGCTTTCTTT.

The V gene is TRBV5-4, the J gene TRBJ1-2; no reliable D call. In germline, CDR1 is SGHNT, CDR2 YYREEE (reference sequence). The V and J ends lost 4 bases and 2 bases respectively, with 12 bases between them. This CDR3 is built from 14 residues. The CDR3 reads CASSPPTRNYGYTF. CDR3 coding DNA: TGTGCCAGCAGCCCGCCTACACGGAACTATGGCTACACCTTC.

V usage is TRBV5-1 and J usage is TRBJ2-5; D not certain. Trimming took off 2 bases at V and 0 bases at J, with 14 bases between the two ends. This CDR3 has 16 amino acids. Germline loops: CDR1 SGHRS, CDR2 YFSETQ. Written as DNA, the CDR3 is TGCGCCAGCAGCTTATGGCGGCCAGGCCACCAAGAGACCCAGTACTTC. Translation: CASSLWRPGHQETQYF.

The CDR3: CASSFLGDRETQYF. The CDR3 DNA reads as TGTGCCAGCAGTTTTTTGGGAGACCGGGAGACCCAGTACTTC. The genes are TRBV27 and TRBJ2-5; weak D call: TRBD2 (5 bases). V lost 3 bases, J lost 5 bases, and 13 bases lay in between. The CDR3 spans 14 residues. Germline V lookup: CDR1 MNHEY, CDR2 SMNVEV (reference sequence).